The 25 T cell receptor beta chains below all came from one sample that was sequenced in a study of CD8 T cells in ankylosing spondylitis. TCRdb ran MiXCR on the 5' RACE reads and lists one entry per CDR3 protein. The table shows tens of thousands of distinct CDR3 sequences, with around 30% occurring only once. Material for sequencing was blood, either unsorted or a sorted T cell fraction (not recorded which). These receptors came from a male donor with ankylosing spondylitis or in good health (not recorded which).

V gene TRBV12-3 or TRBV12-4 combines with J gene TRBJ2-3; 7 bases match TRBD2. Unmatched junction bases numbered 15, after V lost 6 bases and J lost 12 bases. This CDR3 spans 14 amino acids. The CDR3 loop is CASSPPVLTSTQYF. CDR3 in DNA: TGTGCCAGCAGCCCGCCCGTCTTGACTAGCACTCAGTATTTT.

CDR3 nucleotide sequence: TGCAGTGCTAGCGTGGACATCGGTGGAAACACCATATATTTT. Its protein product is CSASVDIGGNTIYF. The chain has TRBV20-1 and TRBJ1-3; TRBD1 is a possible D gene (5 bases). Germline CDR1 is DFQATT and CDR2 is SNEGSKA (reference sequence). There are 14 residues in the CDR3. V lost 3 bases to trimming and J lost 3 bases, with 12 bases between them.

The rearrangement uses TRBV20-1 and TRBJ2-7; D may be TRBD1 or TRBD2 (5 bases each). Looked up from germline, CDR1 is DFQATT and CDR2 is SNEGSKA (reference sequence). V gave up 3 bases and J gave up 2 bases, with 11 bases separating them. The CDR3 loop spans 13 amino acids. CDR3 amino acids: CSASGALTYEQYV. The DNA of the CDR3 is TGCAGTGCTAGCGGGGCGTTAACCTACGAGCAGTACGTC.

The V and J genes are TRBV10-3 and TRBJ2-7; D is undetermined. V was trimmed by 3 bases and J by 2 bases, leaving 11 bases between them. The germline CDR1 and CDR2 sequences are ENHRY and SYGVKD. CDR3 length: 14 amino acids. CDR3 nucleotide sequence: TGTGCCATCAGTGACGCCCCGAGTACCTACGAGCAGTACGTC. Translated: CAISDAPSTYEQYV.

The gene calls are TRBV20-1 and TRBJ2-5; no clear D gene. Trimming pared 6 bases from V and 5 bases from J, leaving 19 bases between. Germline CDR1 is DFQATT and CDR2 is SNEGSKA (reference sequence). This CDR3 spans 14 amino acids. The DNA for the CDR3 is TGCAGTGCAACCTCTCCCCGGATCCGGGAGACCCAGTACTTC. It specifies CSATSPRIRETQYF.

This clonotype was counted only a few times. The J gene is TRBJ1-2, the V gene TRBV12-3 or TRBV12-4; D is unresolved. V shed 0 bases and J shed 2 bases, with 19 bases lying between them. This CDR3 region has 18 residues. CDR3 protein: CASSLALASFAGNYGYTF. DNA of the CDR3: TGTGCCAGCAGTTTAGCACTTGCCTCCTTCGCGGGGAACTATGGCTACACCTTC.

This rearrangement joins TRBV5-1 to TRBJ1-5; possible D gene TRBD1, 6 bases. Trimming pared 0 bases from V and 0 bases from J, leaving 7 bases between. Looked up from germline, CDR1 is SGHRS and CDR2 is YFSETQ. The CDR3 contains 15 residues. The CDR3 DNA follows: TGCGCCAGCAGCTTGGGGACAGCTAGCAATCAGCCCCAGCATTTT. It specifies CASSLGTASNQPQHF.

This clonotype has just a few counts. The rearrangement links TRBV9 to TRBJ2-7, with 8 bases lining up with TRBD1. The junction had 6 bases not matched to a gene; V was cut back by 5 bases and J by 2 bases. CDR1 is SGDLS, CDR2 YYNGEE, per germline. The CDR3 spans 14 residues. For the CDR3, the DNA is TGTGCCAGCAGTAGACGGGACAGGACCTACGAGCAGTACTTC. Amino acid sequence: CASSRRDRTYEQYF.

The J gene is TRBJ1-1, the V gene TRBV24-1, with a tentative D call TRBD1 (6 bases). Germline values: CDR1 KGHDR, CDR2 SFDVKD. The CDR3 totals 13 residues. Trimming shortened V by 4 bases and J by 8 bases, and 13 bases separated the two germline ends. CDR3 sequence: CATSESGVGEAFF. The CDR3, as DNA: TGTGCCACCAGTGAGTCAGGGGTGGGCGAAGCTTTCTTT.

This clonotype was counted between two and nine times. The chain has TRBV20-1 and TRBJ2-3, with 9 bases lining up with TRBD2. CDR1 and CDR2 from the germline V gene are DFQATT and SNEGSKA (reference sequence). This CDR3 has 11 residues. The CDR3 DNA reads as TGCAGAGCGGGGGGAGGAGATACGCAGTATTTT. It is translated as CRAGGGDTQYF.

This clonotype was recorded only once. In nucleotides, the CDR3 is TGTGCCAGCGGACGGATTCTCAGCAGGAACTATGGCTACACCTTC. It specifies CASGRILSRNYGYTF. The chain recombines TRBV27 with TRBJ1-2; the D is unclear. The V and J ends lost 8 bases and 2 bases respectively, with 18 bases between them. This CDR3 has 15 amino acids. CDR1 and CDR2 (germline): MNHEY, SMNVEV (reference sequence).

J is TRBJ1-5 and V is TRBV7-2; D gene ambiguous. The germline V and J ends were trimmed by 5 bases and 0 bases, with 11 bases remaining between them. Per the germline V gene, CDR1 is SGHTA and CDR2 is FQGNSA. The CDR3 loop spans 15 amino acids. CDR3 sequence reads: CASSPFGGSNQPQHF. CDR3 bases: TGTGCCAGCAGCCCTTTTGGAGGTAGCAATCAGCCCCAGCATTTT.

The V call is TRBV25-1, the J call TRBJ1-1; D is ambiguous. CDR3 length equals 13 residues. CDR1 is MGHDK and CDR2 is SYGVNS in the germline V gene. Trimming pared 3 bases from V and 8 bases from J, leaving 13 bases between. CDR3 sequence reads: CASSDVQSPEAFF. The CDR3 nucleotides read TGTGCCAGCAGTGACGTACAGAGCCCCGAAGCTTTCTTT.

There are a few counts of this clonotype. The rearrangement joins TRBV29-1 to TRBJ1-2, with no clear D. The ends were cut back, 7 bases at V and 0 bases at J, with 9 bases in the middle. Germline V gene lookup returns CDR1 SQVTM and CDR2 ANQGSEA. The CDR3 is 12 residues long. The CDR3 protein is CSGYKANYGYTF. The DNA for the CDR3 is TGCAGCGGGTATAAAGCTAACTATGGCTACACCTTC. The variable domain in full, completed from reference TRBV29-1 and TRBJ1-2, reads SAVISQKPSRDICQRGTSLTIQCQVDSQVTMMFWYRQQPGQSLTLIATANQGSEATYESGFVIDKFPISRPNLTFSTLTVSNMSPEDSSIYLCSGYKANYGYTFGSGTRLTVV.

V gene TRBV7-3 combines with J gene TRBJ2-2; possible D gene TRBD1, 6 bases. Trimming pared 5 bases from V and 4 bases from J, leaving 17 bases between. The CDR3 contains 16 residues. The V gene's germline CDR1 is SGHTA and CDR2 FQGTGA. As DNA, the CDR3 is TGTGCCAGCAGCGCCACAGGGAAGGTTCGCACCGGGGAGCTGTTTTTT. Encoded protein: CASSATGKVRTGELFF. Supplemented by reference TRBV7-3 and TRBJ2-2, the full variable domain reads GAGVSQTPSNKVTEKGKYVELRCDPISGHTALYWYRQSLGQGPEFLIYFQGTGAADDSGLPNDRFFAVRPEGSVSTLKIQRTERGDSAVYLCASSATGKVRTGELFFGEGSRLTVL.

The chain has TRBV5-1 and TRBJ2-3, with TRBD2 identical over 9 bases. Unmatched junction bases numbered 4, after V lost 4 bases and J lost 4 bases. There are 14 residues in the CDR3. Germline V lookup: CDR1 SGHRS, CDR2 YFSETQ. Here the CDR3 DNA reads TGCGCCAGCAGCCAGGGACTAGCTGCAGATACGCAGTATTTT. Its protein is CASSQGLAADTQYF. The full variable domain, rest sourced from reference TRBV5-1 and TRBJ2-3, is KAGVTQTPRYLIKTRGQQVTLSCSPISGHRSVSWYQQTPGQGLQFLFEYFSETQRNKGNFPGRFSGRQFSNSRSEMNVSTLELGDSALYLCASSQGLAADTQYFGPGTRLTVL.

The J gene is TRBJ1-1, the V gene TRBV7-2; D is undetermined. This CDR3 comprises 11 residues. The germline V gene encodes CDR1 SGHTA and CDR2 FQGNSA. The V gene lost 8 bases and the J gene lost 2 bases, with 6 bases spanning the gap. The CDR3 loop is CASQFNTEAFF. The CDR3 region has the DNA TGTGCCAGCCAATTTAACACTGAAGCTTTCTTT.

The chain carries TRBV5-5 and TRBJ1-1; D unresolved. Trimming removed 2 bases at V and 1 base at J, with 6 bases between. Per the germline V gene, CDR1 is SGHKS and CDR2 is YYEKEE (reference sequence). The CDR3 is 13 residues long. The CDR3 DNA follows: TGTGCCAGCAGCTTAAGACAGAACACTGAAGCTTTCTTT. It translates to CASSLRQNTEAFF. The complete variable domain, with remaining parts taken from reference TRBV5-5 and TRBJ1-1, reads DAGVTQSPTHLIKTRGQQVTLRCSPISGHKSVSWYQQVLGQGPQFIFQYYEKEERGRGNFPDRFSARQFPNYSSELNVNALLLGDSALYLCASSLRQNTEAFFGQGTRLTVV.

Only a few counts were recorded for this clonotype. CDR3 sequence: CASSFFVRERTEQFF. As DNA, the CDR3 is TGTGCCAGCAGTTTTTTCGTTCGGGAGAGGACTGAGCAGTTCTTC. The chain uses TRBV12-3 or TRBV12-4 and TRBJ2-1, with TRBD2 as a possible D gene (6 bases). Trimming took 3 bases from V and 9 from J, leaving 18 bases between them. CDR3 length equals 15 residues.

J is TRBJ1-2 and V is TRBV12-3 or TRBV12-4; 7 bases match TRBD1. This CDR3 contains 14 residues. V lost 5 bases to trimming and J lost 0 bases; unmatched junction nucleotides: 3. CDR3 nucleotide sequence: TGTGCCAGCAGTCGGGACAGAGCTAACTATGGCTACACCTTC. Its translation: CASSRDRANYGYTF.

The genes are TRBV7-3 and TRBJ1-2; D gene unclear. V lost 2 bases and J 5 bases, leaving 9 bases between the germline ends. The CDR3 is 13 amino acids. Germline V lookup: CDR1 SGHTA, CDR2 FQGTGA. The CDR3 region is CASSLQPGYGYTF. CDR3 nucleotide sequence: TGTGCCAGCAGCTTACAACCAGGATATGGCTACACCTTC.

Only a few counts were recorded for this clonotype. This sequence joins TRBV2 and TRBJ1-1, with unresolved D. With 6 bases removed from V and 0 bases from J, the gap between germline ends came to 17 bases. CDR3 length equals 16 residues. Per germline, CDR1 SNHLY and CDR2 FYNNEI. DNA for the CDR3: TGTGCCAGCAGGACTGACGGATTTGTTATGAACACTGAAGCTTTCTTT. Amino acids: CASRTDGFVMNTEAFF.

This clonotype was recorded a few times. The V gene is TRBV7-9, the J gene TRBJ1-1, with D perhaps TRBD1 (5 bases). The CDR3 runs 15 residues. The germline gives CDR1 SEHNR, CDR2 FQNEAQ (reference sequence). The V gene lost 5 bases and the J gene lost 6 bases, with 19 bases spanning the gap. The CDR3 reads CASSRPGQGVSEAFF. As DNA, the CDR3 is TGTGCCAGCAGCCGACCGGGGCAGGGAGTCTCTGAAGCTTTCTTT.

The CDR3 DNA reads as TGTGCCAGCAGTTTTAGGGGCGGGCAGCCCCAGCATTTT. Translation gives CASSFRGGQPQHF. This chain links TRBV27 with TRBJ1-5; perhaps TRBD1 as D (5 bases). The CDR3 covers 13 residues. Trimming took 3 bases from V and 7 from J, leaving 10 bases between them. Germline V gene sequence: CDR1 MNHEY, CDR2 SMNVEV (reference sequence).

The chain employs TRBV28 and TRBJ1-5, with 7 nucleotides matching TRBD1. Per the germline V gene, CDR1 is MDHEN and CDR2 is SYDVKM. The ends lost 7 bases at V and 6 bases at J; junction bases unmatched: 6. The CDR3 length is 13 residues. In DNA form, the CDR3 reads TGTGCCAGCATTGGGAACAGGGGTCAGCCCCAGCATTTT. Protein: CASIGNRGQPQHF.